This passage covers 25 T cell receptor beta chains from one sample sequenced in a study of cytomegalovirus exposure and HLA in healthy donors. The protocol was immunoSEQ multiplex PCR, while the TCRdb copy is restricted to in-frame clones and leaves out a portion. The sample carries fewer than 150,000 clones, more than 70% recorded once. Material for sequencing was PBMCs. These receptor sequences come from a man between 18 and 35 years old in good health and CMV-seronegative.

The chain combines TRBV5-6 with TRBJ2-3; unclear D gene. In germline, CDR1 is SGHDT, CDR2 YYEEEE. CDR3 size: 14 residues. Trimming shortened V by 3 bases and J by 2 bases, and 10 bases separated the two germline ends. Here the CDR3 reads CASSSSETTDTQYF. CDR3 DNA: TGTGCCAGCAGCTCTTCGGAGACCACAGATACGCAGTATTTT. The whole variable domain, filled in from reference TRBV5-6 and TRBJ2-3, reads DAGVTQSPTHLIKTRGQQVTLRCSPKSGHDTVSWYQQALGQGPQFIFQYYEEEERQRGNFPDRFSGHQFPNYSSELNVNALLLGDSALYLCASSSSETTDTQYFGPGTRLTVL.

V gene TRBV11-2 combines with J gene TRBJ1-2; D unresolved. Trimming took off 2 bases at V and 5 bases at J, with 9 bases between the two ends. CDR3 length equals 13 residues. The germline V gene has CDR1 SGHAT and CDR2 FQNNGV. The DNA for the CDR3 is TGTGCCAGCAGCTTATTGGGAGAATATGGCTACACCTTC. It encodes CASSLLGEYGYTF.

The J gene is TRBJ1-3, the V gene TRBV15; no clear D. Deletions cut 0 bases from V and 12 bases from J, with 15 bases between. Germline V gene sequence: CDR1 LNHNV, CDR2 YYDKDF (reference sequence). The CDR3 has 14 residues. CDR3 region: CATSRERASLSIYF. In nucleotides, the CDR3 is TGTGCCACCAGCAGAGAGAGGGCTTCTCTGAGCATATATTTT.

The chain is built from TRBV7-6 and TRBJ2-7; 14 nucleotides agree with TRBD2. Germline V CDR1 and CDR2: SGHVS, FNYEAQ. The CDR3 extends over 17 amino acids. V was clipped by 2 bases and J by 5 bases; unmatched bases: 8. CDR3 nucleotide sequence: TGTGCCAGCAGCTTATACTTCGGGACTAGCGGGAGTAACGAGCAGTACTTC. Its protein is CASSLYFGTSGSNEQYF. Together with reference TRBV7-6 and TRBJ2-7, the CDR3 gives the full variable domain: GAGVSQSPRYKVTKRGQDVALRCDPISGHVSLYWYRQALGQGPEFLTYFNYEAQQDKSGLPNDRFSAERPEGSISTLTIQRTEQRDSAMYRCASSLYFGTSGSNEQYFGPGTRLTVT.

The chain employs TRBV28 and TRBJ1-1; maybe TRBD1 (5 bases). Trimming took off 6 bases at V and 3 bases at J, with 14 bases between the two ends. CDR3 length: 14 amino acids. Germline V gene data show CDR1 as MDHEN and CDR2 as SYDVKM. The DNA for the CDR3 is TGTGCCAGCAGAATTGGGTGGGGGGACACTGAAGCTTTCTTT. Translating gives CASRIGWGDTEAFF.

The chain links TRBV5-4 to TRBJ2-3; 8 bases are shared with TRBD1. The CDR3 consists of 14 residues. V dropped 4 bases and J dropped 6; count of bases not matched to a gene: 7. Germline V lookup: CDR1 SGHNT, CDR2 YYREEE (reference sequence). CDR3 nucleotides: TGTGCCAGCAGCAATGGACAGGGTCAGGATACGCAGTATTTT. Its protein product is CASSNGQGQDTQYF.

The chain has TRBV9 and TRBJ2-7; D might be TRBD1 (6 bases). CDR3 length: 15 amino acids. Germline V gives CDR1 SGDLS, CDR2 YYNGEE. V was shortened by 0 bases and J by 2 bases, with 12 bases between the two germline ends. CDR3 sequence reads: CASSVVPTGTYEQYF. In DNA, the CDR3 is TGTGCCAGCAGCGTAGTCCCCACAGGGACCTACGAGCAGTACTTC.

The CDR3 DNA is TGTGCCAGCAGTCAAGGACAGGAGTTCACTGAAGCTTTCTTT. This encodes CASSQGQEFTEAFF. The J gene is TRBJ1-1, the V gene TRBV28, with 7 bases lining up with TRBD1. Germline trimming cut 5 bases from V and 4 bases from J; bases unmatched to any gene: 7. The CDR3 runs to 14 residues. Germline V gene data show CDR1 as MDHEN and CDR2 as SYDVKM.

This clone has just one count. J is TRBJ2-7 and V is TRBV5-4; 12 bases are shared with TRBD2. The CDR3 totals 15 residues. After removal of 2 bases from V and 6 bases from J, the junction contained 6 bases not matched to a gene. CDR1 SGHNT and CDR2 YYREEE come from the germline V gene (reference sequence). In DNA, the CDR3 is TGTGCCAGCAGCTTTTCACTAGCGGGAGGCGGCGAGCAGTACTTC. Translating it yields CASSFSLAGGGEQYF. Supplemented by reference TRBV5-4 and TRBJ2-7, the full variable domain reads ETGVTQSPTHLIKTRGQQVTLRCSSQSGHNTVSWYQQALGQGPQFIFQYYREEENGRGNFPPRFSGLQFPNYSSELNVNALELDDSALYLCASSFSLAGGGEQYFGPGTRLTVT.

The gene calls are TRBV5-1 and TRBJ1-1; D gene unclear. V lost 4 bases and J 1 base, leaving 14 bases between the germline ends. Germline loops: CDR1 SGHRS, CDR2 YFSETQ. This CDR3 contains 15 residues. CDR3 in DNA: TGCGCCAGCAGCCGTATCACTGGTCAGAACACTGAAGCTTTCTTT. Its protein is CASSRITGQNTEAFF. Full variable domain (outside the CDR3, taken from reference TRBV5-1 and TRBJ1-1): KAGVTQTPRYLIKTRGQQVTLSCSPISGHRSVSWYQQTPGQGLQFLFEYFSETQRNKGNFPGRFSGRQFSNSRSEMNVSTLELGDSALYLCASSRITGQNTEAFFGQGTRLTVV.

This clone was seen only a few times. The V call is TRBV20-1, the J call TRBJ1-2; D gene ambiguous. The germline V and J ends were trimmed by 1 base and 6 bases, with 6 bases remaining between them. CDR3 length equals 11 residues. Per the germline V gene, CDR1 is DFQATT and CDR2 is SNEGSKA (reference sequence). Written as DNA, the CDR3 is TGCAGTGCTAGAGTCCCGGATGGCTACACCTTC. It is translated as CSARVPDGYTF.

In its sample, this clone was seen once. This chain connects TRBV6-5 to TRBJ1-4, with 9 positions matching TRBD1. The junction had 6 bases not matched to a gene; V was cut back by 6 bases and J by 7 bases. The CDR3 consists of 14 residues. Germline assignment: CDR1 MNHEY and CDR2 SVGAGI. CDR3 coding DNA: TGTGCCAGCAGCAGGACAGGGGTCGGTGAAAAACTGTTTTTT. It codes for CASSRTGVGEKLFF.

CDR3 in amino acids: CASSQEGADTQYF. For the CDR3, the DNA is TGCGCCAGCAGCCAAGAAGGAGCAGATACGCAGTATTTT. The chain recombines TRBV4-3 with TRBJ2-3; D unclear. The CDR3 length is 13 residues. Germline values: CDR1 LGHNA, CDR2 YSLEER. Trimming cost V 0 bases and J 4 bases, with 5 bases left between them.

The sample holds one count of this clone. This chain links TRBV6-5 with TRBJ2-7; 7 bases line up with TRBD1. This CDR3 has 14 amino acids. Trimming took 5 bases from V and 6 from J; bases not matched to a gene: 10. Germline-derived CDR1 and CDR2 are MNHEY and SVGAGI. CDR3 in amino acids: CASSRPQGYREQYF. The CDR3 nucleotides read TGTGCCAGCAGTAGGCCACAGGGGTACCGCGAGCAGTACTTC.

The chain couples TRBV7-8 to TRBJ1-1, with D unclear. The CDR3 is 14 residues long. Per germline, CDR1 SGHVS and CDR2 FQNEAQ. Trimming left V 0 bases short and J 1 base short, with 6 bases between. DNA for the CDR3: TGTGCCAGCAGCTTAGCCCCAGAGAACACTGAAGCTTTCTTT. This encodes CASSLAPENTEAFF.

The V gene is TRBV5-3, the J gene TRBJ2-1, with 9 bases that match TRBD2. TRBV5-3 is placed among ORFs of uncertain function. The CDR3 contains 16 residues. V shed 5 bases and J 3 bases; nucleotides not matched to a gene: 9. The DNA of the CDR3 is TGTGCCAGAAGTCCAAGCGGGAGGCCTGTCTACAATGAGCAGTTCTTC. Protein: CARSPSGRPVYNEQFF.

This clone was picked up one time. CDR3 DNA: TGTGCCAGCAGTGACAGGGGGGACACCGGGGAGCTGTTTTTT. Translation gives CASSDRGDTGELFF. The chain has TRBV6-1 and TRBJ2-2, with a tentative D call TRBD1 (7 bases). Germline V gene data show CDR1 as MNHNS and CDR2 as SASEGT. The CDR3 runs 14 residues. Deletions cut 3 bases from V and 3 bases from J, with 8 bases between.

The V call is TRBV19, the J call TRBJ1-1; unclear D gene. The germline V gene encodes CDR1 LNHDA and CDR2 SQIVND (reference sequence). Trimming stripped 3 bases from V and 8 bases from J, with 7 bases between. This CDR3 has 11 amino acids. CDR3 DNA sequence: TGTGCCAGTAGTATGGGCAGGGAAGCTTTCTTT. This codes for CASSMGREAFF.

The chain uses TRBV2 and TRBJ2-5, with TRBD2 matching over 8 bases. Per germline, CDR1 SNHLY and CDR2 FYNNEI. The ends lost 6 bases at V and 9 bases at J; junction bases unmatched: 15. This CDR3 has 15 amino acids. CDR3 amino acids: CASSETGLAVGAQYF. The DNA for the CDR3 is TGTGCCAGCAGCGAGACAGGACTAGCTGTCGGGGCCCAGTACTTC. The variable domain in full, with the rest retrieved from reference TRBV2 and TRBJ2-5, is EPEVTQTPSHQVTQMGQEVILRCVPISNHLYFYWYRQILGQKVEFLVSFYNNEISEKSEIFDDQFSVERPDGSNFTLKIRSTKLEDSAMYFCASSETGLAVGAQYFGPGTRLLVL.

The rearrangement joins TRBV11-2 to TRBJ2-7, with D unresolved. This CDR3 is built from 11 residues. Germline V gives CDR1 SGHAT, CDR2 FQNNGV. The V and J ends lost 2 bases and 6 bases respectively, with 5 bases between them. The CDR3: CASSLQVEQYF. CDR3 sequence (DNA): TGTGCCAGCAGCTTACAGGTCGAGCAGTACTTC.

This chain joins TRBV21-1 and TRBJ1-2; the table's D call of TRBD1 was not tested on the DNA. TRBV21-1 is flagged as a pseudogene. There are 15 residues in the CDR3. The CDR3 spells CASSNSGQESYGYTF. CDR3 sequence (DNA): TGTGCCAGCAGCAACTCCGGACAGGAAAGTTATGGCTACACCTTC.

The CDR3 here is CAGGDPNTEAFF. Here the CDR3 DNA reads TGCGCGGGGGGGGACCCGAACACTGAAGCTTTCTTT. The V call is TRBV29-1, the J call TRBJ1-1, with a weak D call TRBD1 (5 bases). CDR1 and CDR2 from the germline V gene are SQVTM and ANQGSEA. The CDR3 contains 12 residues.

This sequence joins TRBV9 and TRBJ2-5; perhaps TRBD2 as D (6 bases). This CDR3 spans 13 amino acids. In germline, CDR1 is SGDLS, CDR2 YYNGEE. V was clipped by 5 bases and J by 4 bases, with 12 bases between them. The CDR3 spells CASSSAGRETQYF. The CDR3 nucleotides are TGTGCCAGCAGTTCTGCGGGGAGAGAGACCCAGTACTTC.

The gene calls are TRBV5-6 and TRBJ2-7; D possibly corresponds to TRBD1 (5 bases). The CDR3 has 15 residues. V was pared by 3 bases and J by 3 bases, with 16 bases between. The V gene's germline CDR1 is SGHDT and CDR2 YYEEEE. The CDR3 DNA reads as TGTGCCAGCAGCTCAACGGGTGCAGGGCGCTACGAGCAGTACTTC. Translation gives CASSSTGAGRYEQYF.

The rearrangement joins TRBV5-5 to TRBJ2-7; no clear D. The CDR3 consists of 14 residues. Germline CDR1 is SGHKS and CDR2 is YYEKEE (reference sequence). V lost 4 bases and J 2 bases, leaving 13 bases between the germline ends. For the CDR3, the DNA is TGTGCCAGCAGCCGCAGTCCCGTCACCTACGAGCAGTACTTC. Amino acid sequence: CASSRSPVTYEQYF.